The T cell receptor beta chain under discussion was sequenced for a study of T cells in Graves' hyperthyroidism and ophthalmopathy. There were TCR beta CDR3 regions amplified from RNA transcripts. TCR CDR3 underwent first-round RT-PCR with the HTBI primer set. TCRdb reprocessed the multiplex PCR reads with MiXCR, giving one entry per CDR3 protein. The sample lists hundreds of thousands of distinct CDR3 sequences; 14% were seen once. Unmatched junction bases numbered 9, after V lost 4 bases and J lost 0 bases. The CDR3 totals 17 residues. Germline CDR1 and CDR2: MGHRA and YSYEKL. Hyperthyroidism patients were newly diagnosed, had disease duration under 2 months, and were aged 18 to 65 years. The study left out patients who had uncontrolled infection, other autoimmune disease, pregnancy or lactation. With respect to this clonotype: What it binds is unknown.

Study-wide results and caveats: In the blood, most expanded thyroid clonotypes above 0.001 appeared as well.

This clonotype was sampled from a woman aged 18-30 years with Graves' hyperthyroidism. The rearrangement links TRBV4-1 to TRBJ2-1; 7 nucleotides line up with TRBD2. Sequencing used blood. In DNA form, the CDR3 reads TGCGCCAGCAGCCCCTCCTTACTAGCGCACTCCTACAATGAGCAGTTCTTC. Translation: CASSPSLLAHSYNEQFF.